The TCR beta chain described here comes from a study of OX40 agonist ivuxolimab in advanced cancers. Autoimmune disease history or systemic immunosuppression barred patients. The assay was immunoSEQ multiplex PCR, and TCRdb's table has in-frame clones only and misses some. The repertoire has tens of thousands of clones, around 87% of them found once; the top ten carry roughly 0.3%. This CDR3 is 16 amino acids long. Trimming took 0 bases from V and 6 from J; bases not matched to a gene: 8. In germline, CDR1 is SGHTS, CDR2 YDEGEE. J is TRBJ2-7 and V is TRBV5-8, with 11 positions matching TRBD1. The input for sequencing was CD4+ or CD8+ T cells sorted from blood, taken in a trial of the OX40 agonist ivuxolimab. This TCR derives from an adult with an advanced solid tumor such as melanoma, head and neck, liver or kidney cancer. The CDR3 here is CASSLVFGTGGSEQYF. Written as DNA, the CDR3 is TGTGCCAGCAGCTTGGTGTTCGGGACAGGGGGAAGCGAGCAGTACTTC.